Below, one T cell receptor beta chain is given with its context. Other DNA sequences in this specimen translate into the identical CDR3. These data originate in a study of control samples from healthy donors and cancer patients. With 1 base removed from V and 2 bases from J, the gap between germline ends came to 13 bases. This CDR3 has 15 residues. The V gene's germline CDR1 is SGHDT and CDR2 YYEEEE. The method was immunoSEQ multiplex PCR; TCRdb's version includes in-frame clones alone and lacks a portion of them. The sample includes roughly 76,000 clones, just under 95% of them seen just once. V usage is TRBV5-6 and J usage is TRBJ2-7; D is possibly TRBD1 (6 bases). Sample: blood. The TCR comes from a young woman in good health. CDR3 coding DNA: TGTGCCAGCAGCTTGAGCAGGGGTGGGGCCTACGAGCAGTACTTC. It yields the protein CASSLSRGGAYEQYF.